This TCR beta chain was identified in a study of T cells in tuberculosis. General observations from the study: Using the GMM-specific repertoire gave about 87% accuracy versus around 74% with motifs.

Notes on this clone: Its antigen is not identified.

Sequencing was performed with immunoSEQ multiplex PCR; in TCRdb, only in-frame clones are kept and a portion is missing. The sample carries approximately 31,000 clones, less than 97% recorded once. In germline, CDR1 is LGHNA, CDR2 YSLEER. This CDR3 region has 17 residues. V gave up 1 base and J gave up 0 bases, with 12 bases separating them. The clonotype comes from a donor between 10 and 35 years old with latent tuberculosis or without tuberculosis infection. This rearrangement joins TRBV4-3 to TRBJ1-4, with a weak D call TRBD1 (6 bases). Source material: PBMCs. CDR3 sequence reads: CASSQAGGAATNEKLFF. In nucleotides, the CDR3 is TGCGCCAGCAGCCAAGCTGGGGGCGCGGCAACTAATGAAAAACTGTTTTTT.